This TCR beta chain was captured in a study of blood T cell repertoires in COVID-19. Study background: Sources were T cells, B-cell-depleted T cells, or PBMCs; the material itself was cDNA or gDNA.

The table came from immunoSEQ multiplex PCR; TCRdb's copy has only in-frame clones and leaves some out. The table includes under 150,000 clones, about 85% detected once. With 0 bases clipped from V and 3 bases from J, the junction kept 3 bases outside the gene matches. CDR1 is MNHNS and CDR2 is SASEGT in the germline V gene. The CDR3 runs to 15 residues. The clonotype was recovered from a middle-aged man with acute or convalescent COVID-19. The chain has TRBV6-1 and TRBJ1-2, with 8 bases aligning to TRBD1. Sequenced sample: peripheral blood. The CDR3 region has the DNA TGTGCCAGCAGTGAAGCAGGGACAGGAGACTATGGCTACACCTTC. Protein product: CASSEAGTGDYGYTF.